One sample yielded the 8 T cell receptor beta chains listed below, sequenced in a study of blood T cell repertoires in COVID-19. Assay: immunoSEQ multiplex PCR; the TCRdb copy retains only in-frame clones and omits some. The repertoire holds around 250,000 clones, with approximately 80% as singletons. The source material was peripheral blood. These receptors all come from a young man who had recovered from COVID-19.

This chain links TRBV12-5 with TRBJ2-7; possibly TRBD2 for D (6 bases). The germline V gene encodes CDR1 LGHNT and CDR2 FRNRAP. This CDR3 comprises 15 residues. The germline V and J ends were trimmed by 0 bases and 1 base, with 10 bases remaining between them. The CDR3 region has the DNA TGTGCTAGTGGTTTGGTACTGGGGGGTTCCTACGAGCAGTACTTC. Its translation: CASGLVLGGSYEQYF.

The V call is TRBV5-5, the J call TRBJ1-1; TRBD1 might be the D (5 bases). The CDR3 is 15 residues long. Between the trimmed V and J ends, which lost 4 bases and 1 base, there was a span of 14 bases. In germline, CDR1 is SGHKS, CDR2 YYEKEE (reference sequence). In nucleotides, the CDR3 is TGTGCCAGCAGCCCCCCCGGGGGAGGGAACACTGAAGCTTTCTTT. Translated, it gives CASSPPGGGNTEAFF.

The V and J genes are TRBV5-1 and TRBJ2-7, with 7 nucleotides matching TRBD2. V lost 0 bases and J lost 3; bases outside the gene matches: 15. The CDR3 contains 18 residues. Per the germline V gene, CDR1 is SGHRS and CDR2 is YFSETQ. CDR3 loop: CASSLGWNTNTSVYEQYF. The CDR3 DNA sequence: TGCGCCAGCAGCTTGGGATGGAATACAAATACTAGCGTCTACGAGCAGTACTTC.

This rearrangement joins TRBV7-8 to TRBJ1-6; D gene unclear. Per germline, CDR1 SGHVS and CDR2 FQNEAQ. CDR3 length: 17 amino acids. V dropped 1 base and J dropped 6 bases, with 16 bases sitting between them. The CDR3 spells CASSLDWRGRANSPLHF. The CDR3, as DNA: TGTGCCAGCAGCTTAGACTGGAGAGGAAGAGCTAATTCACCCCTCCACTTT.

This clone came up a few times. The V call is TRBV7-9, the J call TRBJ2-4; D not certain. The V and J ends lost 0 bases and 6 bases respectively, with 12 bases between them. Germline CDR1 and CDR2: SEHNR and FQNEAQ (reference sequence). This CDR3 is built from 15 residues. The CDR3: CASSLAESDLNIQYF. CDR3 nucleotide sequence: TGTGCCAGCAGCTTAGCGGAGTCCGATTTAAACATTCAGTACTTC.

There are a few counts of this clone. J is TRBJ2-5 and V is TRBV5-1, with D possibly TRBD1 on 5 matching bases. CDR3 length equals 16 residues. The V end lost 0 bases, the J end lost 7 bases, and 19 bases lay between the germline ends. The germline V gene has CDR1 SGHRS and CDR2 YFSETQ. The CDR3 protein is CASSLGGGPNEVTQYF. CDR3 DNA sequence: TGCGCCAGCAGCTTGGGGGGCGGCCCGAATGAGGTGACCCAGTACTTC.

CDR3 loop: CASSSQGEEQYF. DNA for the CDR3: TGTGCCAGCAGCTCGCAGGGGGAAGAGCAGTACTTC. This chain joins TRBV7-9 and TRBJ2-7; 7 nucleotides agree with TRBD1. CDR1 and CDR2 from the germline V gene are SEHNR and FQNEAQ (reference sequence). Trimming at V came to 4 bases and at J to 7 bases, leaving 4 bases not matched to a gene. The CDR3 covers 12 residues.

V gene TRBV27 combines with J gene TRBJ2-2; 7 bases match TRBD1. Germline V gene lookup returns CDR1 MNHEY and CDR2 SMNVEV (reference sequence). The trim removed 6 bases at V and 2 bases at J, leaving 6 bases unmatched. The CDR3 is 15 residues long. CDR3 region: CASSSGTANTGELFF. The DNA of the CDR3 is TGTGCCAGCAGCTCAGGGACAGCCAACACCGGGGAGCTGTTTTTT.